Listed below are T cell receptor beta chains from one sample, sequenced in a study of CD8+ T cells in alopecia areata. Profiled with immunoSEQ multiplex PCR; TCRdb holds only in-frame clones, not every one. The sample carries about 270,000 clones, 60% recorded once. Material: CD4+ T cells sorted from blood, obtained at week 52, from a patient treated with tofacitinib. These receptors were collected from a human donor with alopecia areata. CDR3s include the opening cysteine and the closing phenylalanine or tryptophan. A D gene is named only where the DNA matches it firmly. Clone sizes are given selectively: once, few, many, or a class where the clone is expanded.

.	TRBV13	.	TRBJ1-2	TGTGCCAGCAGCTTACGGACTTATGGCTACACCTTC	CASSLRTYGYTF
.	TRBV29-1	.	TRBJ2-7	TGCAGCGTTGGTAGACTAGTCCCCTACGAGCAGTACTTC	CSVGRLVPYEQYF
few	TRBV10-2	TRBD1	TRBJ1-5	TGCGCCAGCACCCCGGGACAGGGTCGCCAGCCCCAGCATTTT	CASTPGQGRQPQHF
few	TRBV6-6	.	TRBJ1-5	TGTGCCAGCACAGCACAGGCAGGGCCTAATCAGCCCCAGCATTTT	CASTAQAGPNQPQHF
.	TRBV6-1	TRBD1	TRBJ1-6	TGTGCCAGCAGTGGACAGGGCCTTAATTCACCCCTCCACTTT	CASSGQGLNSPLHF
.	TRBV29-1	.	TRBJ1-1	TGCAGCGGTAGGGTCACTGAAGCTTTCTTT	CSGRVTEAFF
.	TRBV29-1	.	TRBJ2-2	TGCAGCGTTGCAGGACTGAACACCGGGGAGCTGTTTTTT	CSVAGLNTGELFF
few	TRBV5-4	.	TRBJ2-1	TGTGCCAGCAGCTTGTTCGGCGGGGGCCTGGGTGTCTATGAGCAGTTCTTC	CASSLFGGGLGVYEQFF
.	TRBV30	.	TRBJ2-3	TGTGCCTGGAGTGTACAGCGTAGCACAGATACGCAGTATTTT	CAWSVQRSTDTQYF
once	TRBV15	TRBD1	TRBJ1-1	TGTGCCACCGAGGACAGGGCGGACACTGAAGCTTTCTTT	CATEDRADTEAFF
few	TRBV29-1	.	TRBJ1-1	TGCAGCGTTGCGAGGGGATCGAACACTGAAGCTTTCTTT	CSVARGSNTEAFF
.	TRBV6-6	.	TRBJ1-2	TGTGCCAGCAGTTATGGGCAGGGCGACTATGGCTACACCTTC	CASSYGQGDYGYTF
once	TRBV30	TRBD1	TRBJ1-3	TGTGCCTGGGGCACCGGGACAGGAGAAAACACCATATATTTT	CAWGTGTGENTIYF
.	TRBV12-5	TRBD1	TRBJ2-7	TGTGCTAGTGGCTTGACAGGGGTCGGCGAGCAGTACTTC	CASGLTGVGEQYF
.	TRBV27	.	TRBJ2-5	TGTGCCAGCAGGAGCCTCCTCTCATACCAAGAGACCCAGTACTTC	CASRSLLSYQETQYF
.	TRBV6-4	.	TRBJ2-2	TGTGCCAGCAGCATAAAACCGACAGGCGGGGAGCTGTTTTTT	CASSIKPTGGELFF
.	TRBV30	TRBD1	TRBJ1-5	TGTGCCTGGAGCCTTAGGGGGCGCGGCCTTCAGCCCCAGCATTTT	CAWSLRGRGLQPQHF
.	TRBV5-1	.	TRBJ1-2	TGCGCCAGCAGCCAAACAGGGAACTATGGCTACACCTTC	CASSQTGNYGYTF
once	TRBV7-8	.	TRBJ1-3	TGTGCCAGCAGCTTAGCCTGGCCTTCTGGAAACACCATATATTTT	CASSLAWPSGNTIYF
.	TRBV19	.	TRBJ1-5	TGTGCCAGTAGTAATAGCAATCAGCCCCAGCATTTT	CASSNSNQPQHF
.	TRBV30	.	TRBJ1-2	TGTGCCTGGAGTGTCCCACAAACAGGAAAGGTTAGAGGCTACACCTTC	CAWSVPQTGKVRGYTF
.	TRBV28	.	TRBJ2-5	TGTGCCAGCAGCCCAAAGACGGGTCGAGAGACCCAGTACTTC	CASSPKTGRETQYF
.	TRBV27	.	TRBJ1-2	TGTGCCAGCAGTTCGGACAGAAACTATGGCTACACCTTC	CASSSDRNYGYTF
.	TRBV30	.	TRBJ1-6	TGTGCCTGGAGTCTCCTGGGGTCACCCCTCCACTTT	CAWSLLGSPLHF
.	TRBV29-1	.	TRBJ2-3	TGCAGCGTTGTGGGCTCAGATACGCAGTATTTT	CSVVGSDTQYF
.	TRBV27	.	TRBJ2-1	TGTGCCAGCAGTGCCGGCTGGGCTGAGCAGTTCTTC	CASSAGWAEQFF
.	TRBV15	.	TRBJ2-5	TGTGCCACCAGGGGGGTGACGGAGACCCAGTACTTC	CATRGVTETQYF
.	TRBV30	.	TRBJ1-2	TGTGCCTGGAGTGGTGTACGGGATCTAACTAACTATGGCTACACCTTC	CAWSGVRDLTNYGYTF
.	TRBV5-1	.	TRBJ2-5	TGCACCAGCAGCCGAACTGCTTTCCAAGAGACCCAGTACTTC	CTSSRTAFQETQYF
.	TRBV9	TRBD2	TRBJ2-5	TGTGCCAGCAGCGTAGCTTCGGGGCTAGCGGGGGGAAAAGAGACCCAGTACTTC	CASSVASGLAGGKETQYF
few	TRBV29-1	.	TRBJ2-3	TGCAGCGTTGAAGGGTTTAGCACAGATACGCAGTATTTT	CSVEGFSTDTQYF
.	TRBV27	TRBD1	TRBJ1-2	TGTGCCAGCAGTTACAGGGGGAGCTATGGCTACACCTTC	CASSYRGSYGYTF
few	TRBV29-1	.	TRBJ2-3	TGCAGCGTCGGCGTCGCAGGGGTGTCAGATACGCAGTATTTT	CSVGVAGVSDTQYF
.	TRBV29-1	TRBD1	TRBJ1-4	TGCAGCGTCGGCCGACAGGGTTTCGAAAAACTGTTTTTT	CSVGRQGFEKLFF
few	TRBV29-1	.	TRBJ1-2	TGCAGCGTTTACCACCGGGAGCCCTATGGCTACACCTTC	CSVYHREPYGYTF
few	TRBV7-3	.	TRBJ1-1	TGTGCCAGCAGCTTCGCTGCGAACACTGAAGCTTTCTTT	CASSFAANTEAFF
.	TRBV30	.	TRBJ1-2	TGTGCCTGGAGGTTGCAGGGATATGGCTACACCTTC	CAWRLQGYGYTF
.	TRBV5-6	TRBD1	TRBJ2-3	TGTGCCAGCAGCTTAACAGGGGGCTCCACAGATACGCAGTATTTT	CASSLTGGSTDTQYF
.	TRBV29-1	.	TRBJ2-2	TGCAGCGTTGAAGCCCGGACCAACACCGGGGAGCTGTTTTTT	CSVEARTNTGELFF
.	TRBV11-2	.	TRBJ2-5	TGTGCCAGCAGTCGCCAGGAAGAGACCCAGTACTTC	CASSRQEETQYF
.	TRBV14	.	TRBJ1-2	TGTGCCAGCAGCCAAGTATTACCAGGGAACTATGGCTACACCTTC	CASSQVLPGNYGYTF